This TCR beta chain was captured in a study of cytomegalovirus exposure and HLA in healthy donors. Whole-study results and caveats: The later analysis indicated that the majority of CMV-associated TCR beta chains appeared HLA-restricted. Indistinguishable V segments, including TRBV6-2 and TRBV6-3, were excluded. The authors assumed roughly uniform sequencing depth across donors for presence/absence analyses.

The CDR3 runs 14 residues. Germline trimming cut 6 bases from V and 0 bases from J; bases unmatched to any gene: 1. Germline values: CDR1 SGHDN, CDR2 FVKESK. PCR primers comprised 60 Vbeta and 13 Jbeta primers. Source study methods: Later work found approximately 80 million unique TCR beta chains, with 9.5 million to 12 million shared. Sequenced by immunoSEQ multiplex PCR; TCRdb stores in-frame clones only, minus some. From that table come the V and J calls and clone size; the DNA was used to work out D and trimming. The sample has approximately 92,000 clones; 69% are singletons. Comment on this clone: Its antigen is as yet unknown.

The chain carries TRBV14 and TRBJ2-1; 8 bases fit TRBD2. The sample consisted of PBMCs. This TCR was recovered from a man aged 50 to 60 in good health and CMV-seronegative. CDR3 DNA sequence: TGTGCCAGCAGGAGCGGGGGCTCCTACAATGAGCAGTTCTTC. It yields the protein CASRSGGSYNEQFF.